Included here is one T cell receptor beta chain sequence, with context. The sample comes from a study of blood T cell repertoires in COVID-19. Study overall: From T cells, B-cell-depleted T cells, or PBMCs came the material, which was cDNA or gDNA.

The CDR3 consists of 15 residues. The germline V and J ends were trimmed by 4 bases and 0 bases, with 8 bases remaining between them. Germline-derived CDR1 and CDR2 are SGHRS and YFSETQ. Per the original methods: The authors estimated nucleated cell counts from reference gene primer amplification. Libraries were prepared by immunoSEQ multiplex PCR; TCRdb keeps only in-frame clonotypes and omits some of them. V, J and clone size are those of that table, while D and trimming were read from the DNA. The repertoire holds fewer than 300,000 clones, with approximately 84% as singletons. The clonotype comes from a human donor in a cohort sampled during active COVID-19. The genes are TRBV5-1 and TRBJ2-6; no clear D gene. The sample was peripheral blood. The CDR3 bases are TGCGCCAGCAGCCGCACCAGCTCTGGGGCCAACGTCCTGACTTTC. Encoded protein: CASSRTSSGANVLTF.